This TCR beta chain was captured in a study of shared clonotypes between healthy human individuals. The overall study: Samples came from two female and a few male donors aged 18 to 49.

Points from the study as a whole: An anticipated effect of sequencing depth on clonotype sharing among donors was recognized.

The V gene's germline CDR1 is MNHNY and CDR2 SVGAGI (reference sequence). With 7 bases removed from V and 9 bases from J, the gap between germline ends came to 16 bases. This CDR3 is 13 amino acids long. This clone was detected a few times. Its antigen is unknown. Deep-level running was used for the assay. Per the study methods: As immunoSEQ supplied junction-only sequences (without quality scores), filtering differed. Method: immunoSEQ multiplex PCR; TCRdb's copy keeps in-frame clones and lacks some. V and J calls and clone size follow that table, whereas D and trimming were derived from the DNA. The sample holds 490,000 or so clones, about three quarters seen once.

Source material: PBMCs. The source is a woman aged 35 to 49 in good health. Some clones in this sample may be carry-over from other donors' samples. The chain recombines TRBV6-6 with TRBJ1-5; unclear D gene. CDR3 amino acids: CASIMTISGPQHF. The CDR3 DNA reads TGTGCCAGCATTATGACAATCTCGGGGCCCCAGCATTTT.